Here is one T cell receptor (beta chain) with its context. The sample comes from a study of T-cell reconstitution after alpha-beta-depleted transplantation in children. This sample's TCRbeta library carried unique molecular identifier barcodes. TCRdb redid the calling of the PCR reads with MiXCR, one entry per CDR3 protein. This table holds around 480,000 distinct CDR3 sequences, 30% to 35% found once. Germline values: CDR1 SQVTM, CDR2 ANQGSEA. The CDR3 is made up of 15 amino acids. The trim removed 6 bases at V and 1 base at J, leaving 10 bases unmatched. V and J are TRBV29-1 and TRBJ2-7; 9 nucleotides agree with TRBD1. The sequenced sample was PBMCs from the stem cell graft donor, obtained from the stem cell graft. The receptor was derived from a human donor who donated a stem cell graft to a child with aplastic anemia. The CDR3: CSVRTPGQGSYEQYF. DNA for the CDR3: TGCAGCGTCAGAACTCCGGGACAGGGTTCCTACGAGCAGTACTTC.